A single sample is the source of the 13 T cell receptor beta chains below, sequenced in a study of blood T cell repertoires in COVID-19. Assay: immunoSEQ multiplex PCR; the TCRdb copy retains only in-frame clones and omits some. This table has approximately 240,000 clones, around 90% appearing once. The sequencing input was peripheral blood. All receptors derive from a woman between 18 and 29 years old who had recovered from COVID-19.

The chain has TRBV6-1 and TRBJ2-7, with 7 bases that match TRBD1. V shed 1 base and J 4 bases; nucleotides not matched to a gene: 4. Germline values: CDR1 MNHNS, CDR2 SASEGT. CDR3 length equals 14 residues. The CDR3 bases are TGTGCCAGCAGTGAAGGGTCGACAGGGTACGAGCAGTACTTC. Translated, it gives CASSEGSTGYEQYF.

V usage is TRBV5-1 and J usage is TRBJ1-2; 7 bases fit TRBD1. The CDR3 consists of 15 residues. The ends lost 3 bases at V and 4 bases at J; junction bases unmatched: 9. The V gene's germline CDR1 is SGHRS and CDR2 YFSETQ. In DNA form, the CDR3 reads TGCGCCAGCAGCTGGGGACCGGGACAGCTCTATGGCTACACCTTC. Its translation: CASSWGPGQLYGYTF. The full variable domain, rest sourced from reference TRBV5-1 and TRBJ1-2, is KAGVTQTPRYLIKTRGQQVTLSCSPISGHRSVSWYQQTPGQGLQFLFEYFSETQRNKGNFPGRFSGRQFSNSRSEMNVSTLELGDSALYLCASSWGPGQLYGYTFGSGTRLTVV.

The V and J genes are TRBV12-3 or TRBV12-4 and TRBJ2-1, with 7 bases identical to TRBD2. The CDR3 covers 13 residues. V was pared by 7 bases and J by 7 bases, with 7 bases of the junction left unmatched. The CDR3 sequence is CASIGRRGNEQFF. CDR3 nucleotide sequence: TGTGCCAGCATTGGGAGGCGGGGGAATGAGCAGTTCTTC.

CDR3 bases: TGTGCCAGCACCCCGGACAGGGGGAACTATGGCTACACCTTC. This gives the protein CASTPDRGNYGYTF. J is TRBJ1-2 and V is TRBV6-5; 10 bases line up with TRBD1. The CDR3 is 14 amino acids. V trimming: 7 bases; J trimming: 2 bases; junction bases outside the gene matches: 4. Germline V gene lookup returns CDR1 MNHEY and CDR2 SVGAGI.

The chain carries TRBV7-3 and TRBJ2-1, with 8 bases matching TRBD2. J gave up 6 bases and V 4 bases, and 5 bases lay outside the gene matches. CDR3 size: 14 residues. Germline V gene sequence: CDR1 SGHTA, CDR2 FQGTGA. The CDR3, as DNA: TGTGCCAGCAGCTCCCAGCGGGAGTCCAATGAGCAGTTCTTC. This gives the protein CASSSQRESNEQFF. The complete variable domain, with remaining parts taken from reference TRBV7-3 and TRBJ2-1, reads GAGVSQTPSNKVTEKGKYVELRCDPISGHTALYWYRQSLGQGPEFLIYFQGTGAADDSGLPNDRFFAVRPEGSVSTLKIQRTERGDSAVYLCASSSQRESNEQFFGPGTRLTVL.

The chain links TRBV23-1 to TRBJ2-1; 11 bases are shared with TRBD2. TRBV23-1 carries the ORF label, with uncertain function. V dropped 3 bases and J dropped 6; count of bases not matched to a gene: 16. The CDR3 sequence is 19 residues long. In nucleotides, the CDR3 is TGCGCCAGCAGTCATCCGGGACTAGCGGAACCCCACCCTGGCAATGAGCAGTTCTTC. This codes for CASSHPGLAEPHPGNEQFF.

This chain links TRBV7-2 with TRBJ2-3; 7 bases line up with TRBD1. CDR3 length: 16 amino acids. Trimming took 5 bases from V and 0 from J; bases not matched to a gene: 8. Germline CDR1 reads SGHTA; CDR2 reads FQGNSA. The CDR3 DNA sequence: TGTGCCAGCAGCGAGGAACAGGGGCCTAGCACAGATACGCAGTATTTT. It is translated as CASSEEQGPSTDTQYF.

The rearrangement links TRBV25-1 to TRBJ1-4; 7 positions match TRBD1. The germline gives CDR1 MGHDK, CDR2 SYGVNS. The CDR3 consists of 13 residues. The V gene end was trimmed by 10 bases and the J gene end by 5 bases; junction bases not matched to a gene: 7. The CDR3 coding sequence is TGTGCCACCAAAGGGACAGACAATGAAAAACTGTTTTTT. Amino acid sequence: CATKGTDNEKLFF.

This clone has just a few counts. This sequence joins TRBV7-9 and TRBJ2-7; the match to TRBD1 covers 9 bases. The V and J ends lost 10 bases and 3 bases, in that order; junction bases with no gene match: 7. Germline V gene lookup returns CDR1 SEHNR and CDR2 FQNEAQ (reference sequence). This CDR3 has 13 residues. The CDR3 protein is CATTPGQGYEQYF. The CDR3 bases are TGTGCCACCACACCGGGACAGGGCTACGAGCAGTACTTC.

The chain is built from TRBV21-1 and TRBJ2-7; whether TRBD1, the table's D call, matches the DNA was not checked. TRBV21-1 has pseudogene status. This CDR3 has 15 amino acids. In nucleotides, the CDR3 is TGTGCCAGCAGCAAGCTAAGGACAGGGCTCTACGAGCAGTACTTC. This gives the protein CASSKLRTGLYEQYF.

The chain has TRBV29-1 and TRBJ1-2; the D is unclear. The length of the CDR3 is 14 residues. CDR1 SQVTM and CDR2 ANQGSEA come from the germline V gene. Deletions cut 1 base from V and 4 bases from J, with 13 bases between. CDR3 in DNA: TGCAGCGTTGAAGGGATGGGCCTTAGCTATGGCTACACCTTC. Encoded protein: CSVEGMGLSYGYTF.

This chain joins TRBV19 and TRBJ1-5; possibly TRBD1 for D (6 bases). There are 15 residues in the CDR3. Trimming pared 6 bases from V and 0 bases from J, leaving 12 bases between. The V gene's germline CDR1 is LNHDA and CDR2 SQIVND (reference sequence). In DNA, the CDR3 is TGTGCCAGTAGCCAACGGACAGCTAGCAATCAGCCCCAGCATTTT. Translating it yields CASSQRTASNQPQHF.

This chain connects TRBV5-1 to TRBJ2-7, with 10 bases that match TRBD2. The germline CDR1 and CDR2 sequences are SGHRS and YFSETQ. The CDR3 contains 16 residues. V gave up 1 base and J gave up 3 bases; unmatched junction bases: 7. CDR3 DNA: TGCGCCAGCAGCTTGTCAGGACTAGCGGAGATCTACGAGCAGTACTTC. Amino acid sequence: CASSLSGLAEIYEQYF.